A selection of T cell receptor beta chains follows, all from one sample in a study of tumor and adjacent non-tumor tissue in lung cancer. TCRdb used MiXCR to reprocess the multiplex PCR reads, holding one entry per CDR3 protein. The profile shows roughly 220,000 distinct CDR3 sequences, over 55% of them singletons. Sequenced input: lung tumor tissue. The receptors here all came from a man aged 55-75 years with non-small cell lung cancer. Each CDR3 is given with its conserved first and last residue. The order of the fields is V gene, D gene, J gene, clone size, CDR3 length, CDR3 DNA, CDR3 protein. D genes are given only for firm matches. The size entry is marked missing in some rows and otherwise reads once, few, many or a size class.

TRBV20-1	TRBD2	TRBJ2-7	-	13	TGCAGTGCATGTGCGGGAGTTAACTACGAGCAGTACTTC	CSACAGVNYEQYF
TRBV5-1	-	TRBJ2-1	-	15	TGCGCCAGCAGCTTGGAGAGGCCCCCCTACAATGAGCAGTTCTTC	CASSLERPPYNEQFF
TRBV6-6	-	TRBJ1-5	medium-sized	16	TGTGCCAGCAGTTACTCGAAGGGATATAGCAATCAGCCCCAGCATTTT	CASSYSKGYSNQPQHF
TRBV28	-	TRBJ1-2	-	13	TGTGCCGCCGAGCAGTGGCCGGAGTATGGCTACACCTTC	CAAEQWPEYGYTF
TRBV6-5	-	TRBJ1-6	few	17	TGTGCCAGCAGTTACTTTGACATCTTACCTTATAATTCACCCCTCCACTTT	CASSYFDILPYNSPLHF
TRBV28	-	TRBJ1-2	-	13	TGTGCCAGCAGTTTTAGGGACAACTATGGCTACACCTTC	CASSFRDNYGYTF
TRBV4-1	TRBD1	TRBJ1-4	-	15	TGCGCCAGCAGCCAAGAAAACAGGGGAGTCGGTATACTGTTTTTT	CASSQENRGVGILFF
TRBV20-1	-	TRBJ2-5	many	15	TGCAGTGCTAGAGGGTGGCCTAGAAGGCAAGAGACCCAGTACTTC	CSARGWPRRQETQYF
TRBV5-5	-	TRBJ2-7	-	14	TGTGCCAGCAGCCTGACAGGCGTTTCCTACGAGCAGTACTTC	CASSLTGVSYEQYF
TRBV7-8	-	TRBJ1-4	few	13	TGTGCCAGCAGCGTCTACCTCAGAGGCTCACTGTTTTTT	CASSVYLRGSLFF
TRBV24-1	-	TRBJ1-2	few	14	TGTGCCACCAGTGATCTGTGGCAGAACTATGACTACACCTTC	CATSDLWQNYDYTF
TRBV5-4	-	TRBJ2-5	-	17	TGTGCCAGCAGCGCTCCCCGACGGGGGTTGGGCCAAGAGACCCAGTACTTC	CASSAPRRGLGQETQYF
TRBV12-3/TRBV12-4	TRBD2	TRBJ2-1	-	18	TGTGTCAGCAGTCCCACGCCGGAACTAGCGGCTATATACAATGAGCAGTTCTTC	CVSSPTPELAAIYNEQFF
TRBV10-1	TRBD1	TRBJ2-1	-	15	TGCGCCGGCAGAAGAACAGGGGCCCAGTACAATGAGCAGTTCTTC	CAGRRTGAQYNEQFF
TRBV5-5	-	TRBJ2-7	-	16	TGTGCCAGCAGCTCGACTGGGGGAGCGAGCTCCTACCAGCAGTACTTC	CASSSTGGASSYQQYF
TRBV29-1	TRBD1	TRBJ2-7	-	14	TGCAGCAGTGGACAGGGGGTTAGCTCCTACGATCAGTACTTC	CSSGQGVSSYDQYF
TRBV24-1	-	TRBJ2-7	-	12	TGTGCCACCAGGGGGGACTCTGCCGAGCAGTACTTC	CATRGDSAEQYF
TRBV5-1	-	TRBJ1-3	-	17	TGCGCCAGCAGCTTGGACACCAGGCCTGGGTCTGGAAACACCATATATTTT	CASSLDTRPGSGNTIYF
TRBV6-1	-	TRBJ1-1	-	15	TGTGCCAGCAGAGAGGGGGGGGGTCGGAACACTGAAGCTTTCTTT	CASREGGGRNTEAFF
TRBV6-5	TRBD2	TRBJ2-2	-	18	TGTGCCAGCAGTTACTCCCTAGCGGGCCACAAAGACACCGGGGAGCTGTTTTTT	CASSYSLAGHKDTGELFF
TRBV11-2	TRBD2	TRBJ2-1	few	15	TGTGCCAGCAGCTTAGGAGCGGGAGGGCACAATGAGCAGTTCTTC	CASSLGAGGHNEQFF
TRBV13	-	TRBJ1-1	-	14	TGTGCCAGCAGTTGGGCTGGGGGGGACACTGAAGCTTTCTTT	CASSWAGGDTEAFF
TRBV4-1	TRBD2	TRBJ2-1	-	15	TGCGCCGGCAGCCTAGCAACCCGACTAGCGGGAGATTTGATATTC	CAGSLATRLAGDLIF
TRBV11-2	-	TRBJ1-1	many	14	TGTGCCAGCAGCGCCCAGGTCGTGAACACTGAAGCTTTCTTT	CASSAQVVNTEAFF
TRBV5-1	-	TRBJ2-3	-	14	TGCGCCAGCAGCTTGAAACCAGGCACAGATACACAGTATTTT	CASSLKPGTDTQYF
TRBV20-1	TRBD2	TRBJ2-1	many	15	TGCAGTGCTAGAGACCCAGCGGGAGCCCTGGATGAGCAGTTCTTC	CSARDPAGALDEQFF
TRBV6-5	TRBD1	TRBJ1-2	many	13	TGTGCCAGCAGGCAAGGACAGGGGTATGGCTACACCTTC	CASRQGQGYGYTF
TRBV14	-	TRBJ2-1	-	18	TGTGCCAGCAGCCAAATACCGGGAGAGGGGACCTCCTACAATGAGCAGTTCTTC	CASSQIPGEGTSYNEQFF
TRBV28	-	TRBJ1-1	many	13	TGTGCCAGCAGTTTACTAGCGGGGACTGAAGCTTTCTTT	CASSLLAGTEAFF
TRBV12-3/TRBV12-4	-	TRBJ1-1	-	12	TGTGCCAGCAGACTGACAGATGCTGAATCTTTCTTT	CASRLTDAESFF
TRBV30	-	TRBJ2-3	few	14	TGTGCCTGGCGGGACACCGGGGGAGCAGATACGCAGTATTTT	CAWRDTGGADTQYF
TRBV11-2	-	TRBJ1-2	-	14	TGTACCAGCAGCTTTGATTCAGGTACATCTGGCTACACCTTC	CTSSFDSGTSGYTF
TRBV20-1	-	TRBJ2-7	-	14	TGCAGTGCTGGAAGGCTGGTGGGTCCCTACGAGCAGTACTTC	CSAGRLVGPYEQYF
TRBV4-1	-	TRBJ1-2	-	14	TGCGCCAGCAGCCAAGATCACGGGGGGGGTGGCTACACCTTC	CASSQDHGGGGYTF
TRBV12-3/TRBV12-4	-	TRBJ2-1	few	15	TGTGCCAGCAGTCCAGACCGGACAGCTCTCGGTGAGCAGTTCTTC	CASSPDRTALGEQFF
TRBV4-2	-	TRBJ2-3	-	18	TGTGCCAGTAGCCTCGCACCCCGGTATGGGGGGATTCCCGATACGCAGTATTTT	CASSLAPRYGGIPDTQYF
TRBV12-3/TRBV12-4	-	TRBJ1-2	-	13	TGTGCCAGCAGCTGGTGGGATGGGTATGGCTACACCTTC	CASSWWDGYGYTF
TRBV28	TRBD1	TRBJ1-2	-	13	TGTGCCAGCAGGGGAGACAGGGTGGCTGGCTACACCTTC	CASRGDRVAGYTF
TRBV20-1	TRBD2	TRBJ2-7	-	13	TGCAGTGCTAGAGCTGTCGGAGCGGGGGAGCAGTACTTC	CSARAVGAGEQYF
TRBV30	TRBD1	TRBJ1-2	-	16	TGTGCGTGGAGTGAACCGAGACAGGGACCCAACTATGGCTACACCTTC	CAWSEPRQGPNYGYTF
TRBV20-1	-	TRBJ2-4	-	17	TGCGGTGCTAGCCCCGCGACATGGGGCAGGGTCAAAAACATTCAGTACTTC	CGASPATWGRVKNIQYF
TRBV6-5	-	TRBJ2-5	-	17	TGTGCCAGCATTCCGACCGCCGGGACAAACTTTCAAGAGACCCAGTACTTC	CASIPTAGTNFQETQYF